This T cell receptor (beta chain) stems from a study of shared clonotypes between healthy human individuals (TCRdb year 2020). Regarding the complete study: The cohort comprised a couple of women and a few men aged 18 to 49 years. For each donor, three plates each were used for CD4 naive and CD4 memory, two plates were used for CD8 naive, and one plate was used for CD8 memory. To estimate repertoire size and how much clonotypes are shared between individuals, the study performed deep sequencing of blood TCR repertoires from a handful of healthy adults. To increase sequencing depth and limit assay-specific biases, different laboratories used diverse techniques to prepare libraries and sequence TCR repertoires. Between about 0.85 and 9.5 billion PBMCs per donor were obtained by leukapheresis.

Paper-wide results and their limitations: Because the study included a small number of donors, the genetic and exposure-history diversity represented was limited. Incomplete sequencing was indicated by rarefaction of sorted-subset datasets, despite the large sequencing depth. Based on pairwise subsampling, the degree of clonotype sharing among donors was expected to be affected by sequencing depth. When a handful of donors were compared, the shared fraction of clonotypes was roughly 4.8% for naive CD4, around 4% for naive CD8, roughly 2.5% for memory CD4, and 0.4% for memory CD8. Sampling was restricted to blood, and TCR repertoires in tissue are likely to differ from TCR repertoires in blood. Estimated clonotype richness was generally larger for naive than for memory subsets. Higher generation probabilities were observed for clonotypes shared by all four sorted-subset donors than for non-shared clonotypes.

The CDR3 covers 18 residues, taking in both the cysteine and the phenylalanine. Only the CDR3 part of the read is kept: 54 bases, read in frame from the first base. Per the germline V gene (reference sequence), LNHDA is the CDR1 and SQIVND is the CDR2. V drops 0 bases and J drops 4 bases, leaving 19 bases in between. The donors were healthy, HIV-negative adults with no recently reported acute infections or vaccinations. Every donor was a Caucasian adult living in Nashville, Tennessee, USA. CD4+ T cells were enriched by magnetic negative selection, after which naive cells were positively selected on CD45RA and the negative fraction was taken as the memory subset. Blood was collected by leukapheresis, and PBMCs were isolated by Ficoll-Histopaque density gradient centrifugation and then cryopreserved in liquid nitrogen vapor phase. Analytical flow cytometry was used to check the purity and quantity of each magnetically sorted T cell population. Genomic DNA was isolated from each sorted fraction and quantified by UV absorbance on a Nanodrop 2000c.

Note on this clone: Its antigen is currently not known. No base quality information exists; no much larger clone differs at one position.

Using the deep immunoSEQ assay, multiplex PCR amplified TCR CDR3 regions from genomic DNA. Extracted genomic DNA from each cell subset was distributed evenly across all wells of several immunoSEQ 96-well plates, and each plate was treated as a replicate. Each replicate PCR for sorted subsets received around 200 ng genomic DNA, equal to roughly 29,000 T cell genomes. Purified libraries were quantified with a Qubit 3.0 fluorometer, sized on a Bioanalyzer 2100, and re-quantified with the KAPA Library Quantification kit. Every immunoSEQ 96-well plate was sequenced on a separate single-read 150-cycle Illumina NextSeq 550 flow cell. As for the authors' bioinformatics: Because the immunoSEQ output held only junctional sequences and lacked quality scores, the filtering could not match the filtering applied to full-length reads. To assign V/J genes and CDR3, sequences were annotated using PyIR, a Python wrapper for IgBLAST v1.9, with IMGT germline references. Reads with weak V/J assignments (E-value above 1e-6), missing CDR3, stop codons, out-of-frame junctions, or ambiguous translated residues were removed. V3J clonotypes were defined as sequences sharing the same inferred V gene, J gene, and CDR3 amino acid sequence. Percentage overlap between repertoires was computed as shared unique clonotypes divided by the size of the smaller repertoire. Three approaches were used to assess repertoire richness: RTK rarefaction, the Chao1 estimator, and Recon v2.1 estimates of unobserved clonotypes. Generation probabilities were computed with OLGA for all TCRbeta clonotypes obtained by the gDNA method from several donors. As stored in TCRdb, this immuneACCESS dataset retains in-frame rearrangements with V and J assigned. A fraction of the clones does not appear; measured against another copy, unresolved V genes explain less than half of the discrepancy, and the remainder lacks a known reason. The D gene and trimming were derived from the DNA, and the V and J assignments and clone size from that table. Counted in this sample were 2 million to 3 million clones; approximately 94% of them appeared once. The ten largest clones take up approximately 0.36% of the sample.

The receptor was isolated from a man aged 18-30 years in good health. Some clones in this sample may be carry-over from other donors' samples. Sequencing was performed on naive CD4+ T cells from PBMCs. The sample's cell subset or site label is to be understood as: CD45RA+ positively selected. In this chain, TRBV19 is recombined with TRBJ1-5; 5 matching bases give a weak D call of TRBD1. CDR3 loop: CASSIDRWGTQSNQPQHF. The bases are TGTGCCAGTAGTATAGATCGATGGGGGACTCAATCAAATCAGCCCCAGCATTTT. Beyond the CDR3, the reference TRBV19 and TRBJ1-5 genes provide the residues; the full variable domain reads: DGGITQSPKYLFRKEGQNVTLSCEQNLNHDAMYWYRQDPGQGLRLIYYSQIVNDFQKGDIAEGYSVSREKKESFPLTVTSAQKNPTAFYLCASSIDRWGTQSNQPQHFGDGTRLSIL.